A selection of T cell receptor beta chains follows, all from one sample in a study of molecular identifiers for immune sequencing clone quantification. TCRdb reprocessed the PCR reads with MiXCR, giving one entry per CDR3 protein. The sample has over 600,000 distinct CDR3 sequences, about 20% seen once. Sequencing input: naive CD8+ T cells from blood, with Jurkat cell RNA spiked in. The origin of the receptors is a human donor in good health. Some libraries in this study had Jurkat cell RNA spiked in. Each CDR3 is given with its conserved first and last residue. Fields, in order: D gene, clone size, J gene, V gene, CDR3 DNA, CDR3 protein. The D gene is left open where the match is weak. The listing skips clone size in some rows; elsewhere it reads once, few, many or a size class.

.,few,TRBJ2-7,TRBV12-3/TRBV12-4,TGTGCCAGCAGTTCATCCCAACCGGGGACCCAATCCTACGAGCAGTACTTC,CASSSSQPGTQSYEQYF
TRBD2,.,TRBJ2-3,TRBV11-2,TGTGCCAGCAACCACCTGGGGGAGCGGGGGAGCACAGATACGCAGTATTTT,CASNHLGERGSTDTQYF
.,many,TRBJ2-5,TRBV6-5,TGTGCCAGCAGTTACTCGTCCGGGCACCAAGAGACCCAGTACTTC,CASSYSSGHQETQYF
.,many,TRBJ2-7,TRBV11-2,TGTGCCAGCAGCTTAGGGGGAGTGGACAGCTCCTACGAGCAGTACTTC,CASSLGGVDSSYEQYF
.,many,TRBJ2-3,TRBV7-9,TGTGCCAGCAGCTTAGTCCCAGACAGAAGCACAGATACGCAGTATTTT,CASSLVPDRSTDTQYF
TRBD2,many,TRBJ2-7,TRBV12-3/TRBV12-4,TGTGCCAGCAGTTACGCGGGGGGCCCGAGCTCCTACGAGCAGTACTTC,CASSYAGGPSSYEQYF
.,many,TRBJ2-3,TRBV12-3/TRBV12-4,TGTGCCAGCAGTTTGGTGCGGGGGCTCACAGATACGCAGTATTTT,CASSLVRGLTDTQYF
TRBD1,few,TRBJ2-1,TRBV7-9,TGTGCCAGCAGCCTCCCCCGGACAGGGAAAAATGAGCAGTTCTTC,CASSLPRTGKNEQFF
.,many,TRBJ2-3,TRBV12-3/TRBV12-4,TGTGCCAGCAGCTTGGATGGAAGCACAGATACGCAGTATTTT,CASSLDGSTDTQYF
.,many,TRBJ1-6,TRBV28,TGTGCCAGCAGTACAGGGACGGAGATTTATAATTCACCCCTCCACTTT,CASSTGTEIYNSPLHF
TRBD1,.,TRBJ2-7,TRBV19,TGTGCCAGTAGTGTAGGGACAGGAGTTTACGAGCAGTACTTC,CASSVGTGVYEQYF
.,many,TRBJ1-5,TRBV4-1,TGCGCCAGCAGCCAGAGCCGACTGGGGCGCAATCAGCCCCAGCATTTT,CASSQSRLGRNQPQHF
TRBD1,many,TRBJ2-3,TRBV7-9,TGTGCCAGCAGCCATCGACCTGGACAGGGTACAGATACGCAGTATTTT,CASSHRPGQGTDTQYF
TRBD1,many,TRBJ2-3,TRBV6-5,TGTGCCAGCAACGACAGGGGTGTAGATACGCAGTATTTT,CASNDRGVDTQYF
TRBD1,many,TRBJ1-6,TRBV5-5,TGTGCCAGCAGCGACGGGACAGGTCGATATAATTCACCCCTCCACTTT,CASSDGTGRYNSPLHF
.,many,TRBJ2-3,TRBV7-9,TGTGCCAGCAGCTCCCCACTCACAGATACGCAGTATTTT,CASSSPLTDTQYF
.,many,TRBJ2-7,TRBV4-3,TGCGCCAGCAGCCAAGATCGTGGCGGGGTCCCCTACGAGCAGTACTTC,CASSQDRGGVPYEQYF
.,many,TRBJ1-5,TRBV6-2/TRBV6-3,TGTGCCAGCAGAACCGCGACGACACGTAGCAATCAGCCCCAGCATTTT,CASRTATTRSNQPQHF
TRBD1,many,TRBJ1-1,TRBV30,TGTGCCTGGGGTTACAGGGGAACGGTGAACACTGAAGCTTTCTTT,CAWGYRGTVNTEAFF
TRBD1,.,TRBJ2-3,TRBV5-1,TGCGCCAGCAGCTTGGTCGAGGGGGCGGCAGATACGCAGTATTTT,CASSLVEGAADTQYF
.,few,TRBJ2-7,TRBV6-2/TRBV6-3,TGTGCCAGCAGTCCCGGGGCTCCAGCCAGGTACGAGCAGTACTTC,CASSPGAPARYEQYF
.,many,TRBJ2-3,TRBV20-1,TGCAGTGCTAGAGATCTAGTAGCACCCCCCACAGATACGCAGTATTTT,CSARDLVAPPTDTQYF
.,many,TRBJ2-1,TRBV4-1,TGCGCCAGCAGCCAGGAACAGGATTACAATGAGCAGTTCTTC,CASSQEQDYNEQFF
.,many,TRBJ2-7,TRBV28,TGTGCCAGCAGTTTCATCGGCCACGTGAACTTC,CASSFIGHVNF
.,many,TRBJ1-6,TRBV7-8,TGTGCCAGCAGCTTATCAACCGGACCGGCAGATAATTCACCCCTCCACTTT,CASSLSTGPADNSPLHF
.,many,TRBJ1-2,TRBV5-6,TGTGCCAGCAGCGCCCCACCCAGAGATGGCTACACCTTC,CASSAPPRDGYTF
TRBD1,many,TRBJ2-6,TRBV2,TGTGCCAGCAGTGAAGCGCTGTGGACAGGGAAAAATGCTGGGGCCAACGTCCTGACTTTC,CASSEALWTGKNAGANVLTF
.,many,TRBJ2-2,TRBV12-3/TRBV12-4,TGTGCCAGCAGTTGGACAGCTAACACCGGGGAGCTGTTTTTT,CASSWTANTGELFF
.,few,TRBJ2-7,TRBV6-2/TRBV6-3,TGTGCCAGCAGTACGGACAGCGTCGAGCAGTACTTC,CASSTDSVEQYF
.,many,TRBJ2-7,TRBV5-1,TGCGCCAGCAGCTCCGGGACAAACGCCTACGAGCAGTACTTC,CASSSGTNAYEQYF
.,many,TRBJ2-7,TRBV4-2,TGTGCCAGCAGCCAGGGGGGGGACAGTCCCTACGAGCAGTACTTC,CASSQGGDSPYEQYF
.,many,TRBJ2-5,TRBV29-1,TGCAGCGTTGAAGATTGGGGGGCAGAAGAGACCCAGTACTTC,CSVEDWGAEETQYF
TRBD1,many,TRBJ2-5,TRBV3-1,TGTGCCAGCAGCCAAGATGTCGGGACAGCCCAAGAGACCCAGTACTTC,CASSQDVGTAQETQYF
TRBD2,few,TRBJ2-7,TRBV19,TGTGCCAGTAGTGAACCGACTAGCGGGAGCTACGAGCAGTACTTC,CASSEPTSGSYEQYF
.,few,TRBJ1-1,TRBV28,TGTGCCAGCAGTTTCACCGAAATCAATCAAAGGGGGGTGGCCACTGAAGCTTTCTTT,CASSFTEINQRGVATEAFF
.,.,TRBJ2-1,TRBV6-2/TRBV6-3,TGTGCCAGCAGTCCCATTGTCGATGAGCAGTTCTTC,CASSPIVDEQFF
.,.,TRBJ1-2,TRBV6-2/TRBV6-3,TGTGCCAGCAGCCCCCCAGGGATTAACTATGGCTACACCTTC,CASSPPGINYGYTF
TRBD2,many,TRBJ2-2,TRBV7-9,TGTTTCTGCGGGGGGCTCACCGGGGAGCTGTTTTTT,CFCGGLTGELFF
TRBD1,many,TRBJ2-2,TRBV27,TGTGCCAGCAGTCCCGGGACAGTTCGGGGCACCGGGGAGCTGTTTTTT,CASSPGTVRGTGELFF
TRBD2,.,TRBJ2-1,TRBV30,TGTGCCTGGAGGAGTAGCGGGAGGGGGGATGAGCAGTTCTTC,CAWRSSGRGDEQFF
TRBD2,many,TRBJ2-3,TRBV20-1,TGCAGTGCCGGAGGACTAGCGGGGGGGGTGTACACAGATACGCAGTATTTT,CSAGGLAGGVYTDTQYF
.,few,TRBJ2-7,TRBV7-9,TGTGCCAGCAGCCTTCAGATCGAGCAGTACTTC,CASSLQIEQYF
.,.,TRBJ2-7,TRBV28,TGTGCCAGCAGTGGGGACCCCCCTGGGGAGCAGTACTTC,CASSGDPPGEQYF
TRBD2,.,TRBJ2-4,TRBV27,TGTGCCGGCAGTTTGCTGCCCCTTGGACTAGCGGGAGATTTAGGAAACATTCAGTACTTC,CAGSLLPLGLAGDLGNIQYF
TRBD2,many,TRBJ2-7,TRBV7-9,TGTGCCAGCAGTCCCCCGGGGGGTTACGAGCAGTACTTC,CASSPPGGYEQYF
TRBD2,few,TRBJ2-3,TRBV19,TGTGCCAGTCGGACTAGCGGGAGTCGGTCCACAGATACGCAGTATTTT,CASRTSGSRSTDTQYF
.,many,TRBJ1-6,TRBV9,TGTGCCAGCAGCGTAGTGGGCTCGATGGATTCACCCCTCCACTTT,CASSVVGSMDSPLHF
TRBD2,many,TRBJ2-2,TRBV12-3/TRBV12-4,TGTGCCAGCAGCGAGGGACTAACCCACAACACCGGGGAGCTGTTTTTT,CASSEGLTHNTGELFF
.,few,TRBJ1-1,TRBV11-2,TGTGCCAGCAGCCGAACAATTGGACAGATGAACACTGAAGCTTTCTTT,CASSRTIGQMNTEAFF
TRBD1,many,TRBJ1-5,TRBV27,TGTGCCAGCAGTCAGACGGCAGGGGGGGTTCAGCCCCAGCATTTT,CASSQTAGGVQPQHF
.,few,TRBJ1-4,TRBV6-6,TGTGCCAGCACCTCGATGGGGGTGGCTAATGAAAAACTGTTTTTT,CASTSMGVANEKLFF
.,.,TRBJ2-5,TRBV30,TGTGCCTGGAGTGAGGGCGTCTGGGAGACCCAGTACTTC,CAWSEGVWETQYF